A single T cell receptor beta chain is shown here with its context. Study processing details: Estimation of nucleated cell counts was performed using reference gene primer amplification. Generated by immunoSEQ multiplex PCR, the TCRdb table keeps only in-frame clones and is missing some. V, J and clone size were drawn from that table, and D and trimming were deduced from the DNA. The sample includes over 200,000 clones, 80% to 90% of them seen just once. In Cohort 3, a recovered donor had either two negative PCRs, clearance, or symptom resolution. The data were taken from a study of blood T cell repertoires in COVID-19. The clonotype originates from a man between 18 and 29 years old who had recovered from COVID-19. Material: PBMCs or T cells enriched from blood (not recorded which).

CDR3 bases: TGTGCCAGCAGCCCAACCCACGGGGGGGGCCGAGAGACCCAGTACTTC. Amino acid sequence: CASSPTHGGGRETQYF. This rearrangement joins TRBV7-2 to TRBJ2-5; 8 nucleotides line up with TRBD2. Germline loops: CDR1 SGHTA, CDR2 FQGNSA. V dropped 5 bases and J dropped 4; count of bases not matched to a gene: 12. This CDR3 has 16 amino acids.